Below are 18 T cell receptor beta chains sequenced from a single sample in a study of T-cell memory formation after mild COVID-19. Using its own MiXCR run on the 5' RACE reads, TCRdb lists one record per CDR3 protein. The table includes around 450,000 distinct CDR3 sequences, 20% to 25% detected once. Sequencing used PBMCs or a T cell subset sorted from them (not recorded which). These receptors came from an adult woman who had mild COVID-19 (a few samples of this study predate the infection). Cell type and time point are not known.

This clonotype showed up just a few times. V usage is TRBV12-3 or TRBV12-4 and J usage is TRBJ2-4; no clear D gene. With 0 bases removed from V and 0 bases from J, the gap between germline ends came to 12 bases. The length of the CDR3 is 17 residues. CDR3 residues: CASSLAGLGLAKNIQYF. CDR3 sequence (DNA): TGTGCCAGCAGTTTAGCTGGTTTGGGCCTAGCCAAAAACATTCAGTACTTC.

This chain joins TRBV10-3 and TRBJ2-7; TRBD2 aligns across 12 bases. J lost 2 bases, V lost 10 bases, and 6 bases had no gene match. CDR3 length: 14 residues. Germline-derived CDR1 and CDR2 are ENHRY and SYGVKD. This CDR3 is CATQLAGGPYEQYF. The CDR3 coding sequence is TGTGCCACCCAACTAGCGGGGGGACCCTACGAGCAGTACTTC.

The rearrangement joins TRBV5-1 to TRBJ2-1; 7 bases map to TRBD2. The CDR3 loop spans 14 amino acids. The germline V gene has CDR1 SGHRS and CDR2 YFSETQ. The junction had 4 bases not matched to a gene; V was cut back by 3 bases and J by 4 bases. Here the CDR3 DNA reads TGCGCCAGCAGCTCCACCGGGGGGTACAATGAGCAGTTCTTC. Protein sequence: CASSSTGGYNEQFF.

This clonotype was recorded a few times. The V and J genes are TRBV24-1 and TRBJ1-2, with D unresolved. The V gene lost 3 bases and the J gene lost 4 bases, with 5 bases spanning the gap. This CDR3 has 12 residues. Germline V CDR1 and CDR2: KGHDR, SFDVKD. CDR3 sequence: CATSDVGYGYTF. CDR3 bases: TGTGCCACCAGTGATGTCGGCTATGGCTACACCTTC.

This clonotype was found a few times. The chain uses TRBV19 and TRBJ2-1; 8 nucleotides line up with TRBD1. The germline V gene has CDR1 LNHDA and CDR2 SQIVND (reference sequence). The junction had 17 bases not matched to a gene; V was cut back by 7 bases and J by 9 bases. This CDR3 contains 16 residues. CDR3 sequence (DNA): TGTGCCAGTACGGAGGGGGGCAGGGGGCGCCTAAGTGAGCAGTTCTTC. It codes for CASTEGGRGRLSEQFF.

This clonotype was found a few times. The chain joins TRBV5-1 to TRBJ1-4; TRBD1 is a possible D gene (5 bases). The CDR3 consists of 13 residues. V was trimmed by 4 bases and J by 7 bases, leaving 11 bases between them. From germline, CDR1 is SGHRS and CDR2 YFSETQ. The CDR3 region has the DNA TGCGCCAGCAGCGGGGACCTGACTGAAAAACTGTTTTTT. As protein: CASSGDLTEKLFF.

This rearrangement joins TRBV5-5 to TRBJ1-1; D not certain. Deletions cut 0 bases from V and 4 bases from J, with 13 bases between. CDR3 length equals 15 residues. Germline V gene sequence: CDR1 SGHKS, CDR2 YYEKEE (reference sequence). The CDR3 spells CASSLAVGRATEAFF. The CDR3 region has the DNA TGTGCCAGCAGCTTGGCCGTAGGGCGGGCCACTGAAGCTTTCTTT.

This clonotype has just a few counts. The CDR3 DNA is TGTGCCAGCAGCTTAGGTACTAGCTCCGGGGAGCTGTTTTTT. This gives the protein CASSLGTSSGELFF. This sequence joins TRBV7-9 and TRBJ2-2; weak D call: TRBD2 (6 bases). V was pared by 1 base and J by 6 bases, with 9 bases between. The CDR3 length is 14 residues. From germline, CDR1 is SEHNR and CDR2 FQNEAQ (reference sequence).

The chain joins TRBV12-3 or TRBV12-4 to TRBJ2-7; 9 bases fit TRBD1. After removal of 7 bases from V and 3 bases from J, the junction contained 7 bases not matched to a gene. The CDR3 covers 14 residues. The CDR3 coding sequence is TGTGCCAGCACATACGGGACAGGGAGCTACGAGCAGTACTTC. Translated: CASTYGTGSYEQYF.

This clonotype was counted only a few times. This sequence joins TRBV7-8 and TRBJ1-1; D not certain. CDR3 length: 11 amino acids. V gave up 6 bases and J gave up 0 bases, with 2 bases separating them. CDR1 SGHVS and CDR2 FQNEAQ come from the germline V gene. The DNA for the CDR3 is TGTGCCAGCAGGATGAACACTGAAGCTTTCTTT. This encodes CASRMNTEAFF.

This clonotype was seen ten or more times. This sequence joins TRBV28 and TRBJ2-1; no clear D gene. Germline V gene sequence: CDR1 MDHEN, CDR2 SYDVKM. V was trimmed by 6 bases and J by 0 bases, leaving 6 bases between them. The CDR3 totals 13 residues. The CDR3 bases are TGTGCCAGCAGCGGAAACTCCTACAATGAGCAGTTCTTC. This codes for CASSGNSYNEQFF.

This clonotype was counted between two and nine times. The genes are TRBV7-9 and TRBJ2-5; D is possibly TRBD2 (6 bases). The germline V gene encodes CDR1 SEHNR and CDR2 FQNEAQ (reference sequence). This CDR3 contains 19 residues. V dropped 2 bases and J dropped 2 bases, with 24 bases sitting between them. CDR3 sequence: CASSLSGVVTSRRQETQYF. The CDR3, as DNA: TGTGCCAGCAGCTTAAGCGGTGTTGTTACTAGCAGGCGACAAGAGACCCAGTACTTC. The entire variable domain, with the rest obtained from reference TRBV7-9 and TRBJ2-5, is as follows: DTGVSQNPRHKITKRGQNVTFRCDPISEHNRLYWYRQTLGQGPEFLTYFQNEAQLEKSRLLSDRFSAERPKGSFSTLEIQRTEQGDSAMYLCASSLSGVVTSRRQETQYFGPGTRLLVL.

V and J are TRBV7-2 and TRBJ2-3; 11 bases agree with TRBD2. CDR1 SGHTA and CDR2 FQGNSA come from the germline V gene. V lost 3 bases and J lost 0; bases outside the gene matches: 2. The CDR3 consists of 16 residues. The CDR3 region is CASSFSGRVSTDTQYF. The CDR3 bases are TGTGCCAGCAGCTTTAGCGGGAGGGTCAGCACAGATACGCAGTATTTT.

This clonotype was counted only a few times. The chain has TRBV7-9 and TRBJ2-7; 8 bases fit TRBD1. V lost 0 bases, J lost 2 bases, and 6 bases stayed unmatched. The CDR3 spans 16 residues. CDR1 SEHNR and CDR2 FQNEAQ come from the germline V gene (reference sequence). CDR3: CASSLAHGTGAYEQYF. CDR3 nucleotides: TGTGCCAGCAGCTTAGCGCATGGGACAGGCGCCTACGAGCAGTACTTC.

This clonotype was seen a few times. The CDR3 bases are TGTGCCAGCAGTTACGGTGGCAGGGGCAACTATGGCTACACCTTC. Translating gives CASSYGGRGNYGYTF. The chain has TRBV6-6 and TRBJ1-2; perhaps TRBD1 as D (6 bases). CDR3 length equals 15 residues. V was shortened by 2 bases and J by 2 bases, with 12 bases between the two germline ends. Germline loops: CDR1 MNHNY, CDR2 SVGAGI (reference sequence).

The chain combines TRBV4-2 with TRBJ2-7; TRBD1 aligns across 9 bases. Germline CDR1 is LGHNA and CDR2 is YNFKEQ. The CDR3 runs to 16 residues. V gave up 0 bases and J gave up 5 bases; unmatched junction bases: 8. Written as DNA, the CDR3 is TGTGCCAGCAGCCAAGATTCAAGGGACAGGGTACACGAGCAGTACTTC. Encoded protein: CASSQDSRDRVHEQYF.

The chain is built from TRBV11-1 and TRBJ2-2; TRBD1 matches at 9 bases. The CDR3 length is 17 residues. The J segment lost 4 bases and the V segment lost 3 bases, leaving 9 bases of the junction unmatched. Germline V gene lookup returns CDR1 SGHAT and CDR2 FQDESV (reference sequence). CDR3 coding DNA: TGTGCCAGCAGCTTTCTTCCCGGGACAGGGTTCACCGGGGAGCTGTTTTTT. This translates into CASSFLPGTGFTGELFF.

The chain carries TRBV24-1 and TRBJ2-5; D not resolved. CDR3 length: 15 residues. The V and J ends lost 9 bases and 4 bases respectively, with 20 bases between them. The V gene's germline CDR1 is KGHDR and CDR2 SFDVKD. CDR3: CATESQDLGRETQYF. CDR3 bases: TGTGCCACCGAATCCCAAGACTTGGGTAGAGAGACCCAGTACTTC.